The sequence of this T cell receptor beta chain was determined in a study of blood T cell repertoires in COVID-19. Study in general: Whether acute or convalescent, the COVID-19 samples came from the United States, Italy and Spain. PBMCs, B-cell-depleted T cells, or T cells provided the cDNA or gDNA that made up the material.

Recruited during active infection, patients (from Seattle) were subsequently followed longitudinally. Profiled with immunoSEQ multiplex PCR; TCRdb holds only in-frame clones, not every one. The sample includes some 400,000 clones, about 90% of them seen just once. The CDR3 runs to 16 residues. Germline assignment: CDR1 LGHDT and CDR2 YNNKEL (reference sequence). V lost 2 bases, J lost 1 base, and 5 bases stayed unmatched. The J gene is TRBJ1-5, the V gene TRBV3-1 (or the pseudogene TRBV3-2); TRBD1 agrees at 7 bases. The receptor was derived from an older woman with COVID-19, enrolled during active disease. The sample consisted of peripheral blood. CDR3 DNA: TGTGCCAGCAGCCAACCAGACAGGGAGAGCAATCAGCCCCAGCATTTT. The encoded protein is CASSQPDRESNQPQHF.